A selection of T cell receptor beta chains follows, all from one sample in a study of breast tumors, draining lymph nodes, adjacent tissues. MiXCR, run by TCRdb on the multiplex PCR reads, gives a single entry per CDR3 protein. The sample records 150,000 to 200,000 distinct CDR3 sequences, 30% to 35% being singletons. The sequenced material came from axillary lymph node tissue. These TCRs come from a female donor with breast cancer. Some clones in this sample may be carry-over from other donors' samples. CDR3s include the opening cysteine and the closing phenylalanine or tryptophan. Each record gives: V gene, D gene, clone size, J gene, CDR3 DNA, CDR3 protein. D genes are given only for firm matches. Clone size is not always given. Where it is, it says once, few, many or a class for expanded clones.

TRBV7-9	TRBD1	many	TRBJ2-5	TGTGCCAGCAGCTTAGACAGGACAGGGGGACAAGAGACCCAGTACTTC	CASSLDRTGGQETQYF
TRBV25-1	NA	NA	TRBJ2-5	TGTGCCAGCAGTGGAGGGTCAGAGACCCAGTACTTC	CASSGGSETQYF
TRBV2	NA	many	TRBJ2-1	TGTGCCAGCACCCCGGGGACGATCTACAATGAGCAGTTCTTC	CASTPGTIYNEQFF
TRBV7-9	TRBD1	NA	TRBJ2-5	TGTGCCAGCAGCTCCCTGGACGGGACAGGAGGAGAGACCCAGTACTTC	CASSSLDGTGGETQYF
TRBV10-3	NA	NA	TRBJ2-3	TGTGCCATCAGTGAGGAGGGAGTCGCAGATACGCAGTATTTT	CAISEEGVADTQYF
TRBV3-1	NA	NA	TRBJ1-3	TGCGTCAGCAGCCAAGTGCCCAGCTCTGGAAACACCATATATTTT	CVSSQVPSSGNTIYF
TRBV6-6	TRBD1	few	TRBJ2-5	TGTGCCAGCAACGAAGACAGGGCTCGAGAGACCCAGTACTTC	CASNEDRARETQYF
TRBV9	NA	many	TRBJ2-1	TGTGCCAGCAGCGTGGAGAGCGGCCGCCACTCCTACAATGAGCAGTTCTTC	CASSVESGRHSYNEQFF
TRBV7-8	NA	few	TRBJ1-1	TGTGCCAGCAGGGGAAGGGACCTGAACACTGAAGCTTTCTTT	CASRGRDLNTEAFF
TRBV19	NA	NA	TRBJ2-4	TGTGCCAGTAGTACATCCAGGATAGCCAAAAACATTCAGTACTTC	CASSTSRIAKNIQYF
TRBV7-8	NA	medium-sized	TRBJ2-3	TGTGCCAGCAGCTTAGAATTCCCGGGACTCAAACCAGATACGCAGTATTTT	CASSLEFPGLKPDTQYF
TRBV20-1	NA	many	TRBJ2-5	TGCAGTGCCCGGTGGGCCGCACAAGAGACCCAGTACTTC	CSARWAAQETQYF
TRBV11-2	TRBD2	many	TRBJ2-3	TGTGCCAGCAGCTTTACTAGCGCAGATACGCAGTATTTT	CASSFTSADTQYF
TRBV11-2	TRBD2	many	TRBJ2-7	TGTGCCAGCAGCATGACTAGCGGGAGTAGCAGCTCCTACGAGCAGTACTTC	CASSMTSGSSSSYEQYF
TRBV6-1	NA	NA	TRBJ2-1	TGTGCCAGCAGTGCAGTTTTCGGAACCGGGACTCCGGCGTACAATGAGCAGTTCTTC	CASSAVFGTGTPAYNEQFF
TRBV6-6	TRBD1	many	TRBJ1-5	TGTGCCAGCAGTTACTCAAGACAGGGGCCACCCAATCAGCCCCAGCATTTT	CASSYSRQGPPNQPQHF
TRBV10-1	TRBD1	few	TRBJ1-1	TGCGCCAGCAGTGAGTCTGCAGGGGGGAACACTGAAGCTTTCTTT	CASSESAGGNTEAFF
TRBV20-1	NA	NA	TRBJ1-5	TGCAGTGCTAGAGACCCAGCGGGACCACGAGAGACCCAGCATTTT	CSARDPAGPRETQHF
TRBV24-1	NA	many	TRBJ1-2	TGTGCCACCAGTGATTTGACGGGGATTGGCTACACCTTC	CATSDLTGIGYTF
TRBV18	NA	many	TRBJ1-6	TGTGCCAGCTCACCGGGGACGGTGGACTCACCCCTCCACTTT	CASSPGTVDSPLHF
TRBV4-1	TRBD1	many	TRBJ2-7	TGCGCCAGCAGCCACCAAAGGGACAGGGTAGACGAGCAGTACTTC	CASSHQRDRVDEQYF
TRBV12-3/TRBV12-4	NA	NA	TRBJ2-3	TGTGCCAGCAGTTTCGCGACCGGATTAGCAGGCACAGATACGCAGTATTTT	CASSFATGLAGTDTQYF
TRBV20-1	TRBD1	NA	TRBJ2-3	TGCAGTACCTTACCCCGACAGGGAGCGCAGTATTTT	CSTLPRQGAQYF
TRBV6-5	TRBD1	many	TRBJ2-1	TGTGCCAGCAGTCCTCCGGGACAGGGGGCACACAATGAGCAGTTCTTC	CASSPPGQGAHNEQFF
TRBV29-1	NA	many	TRBJ2-7	TGCAGCGTTGGGGAGCTGGCCTCCTACGAGCAGTACTTC	CSVGELASYEQYF
TRBV6-5	TRBD2	many	TRBJ2-3	TGTGCCAGCAGTAGGAGCGGGAGGCCTGATACGCAGTATTTT	CASSRSGRPDTQYF
TRBV15	NA	NA	TRBJ1-1	TGTGCCACCAGCAGAGCTGGGACACTAATTATGAACACTGAAGCTTTCTTT	CATSRAGTLIMNTEAFF
TRBV20-1	TRBD2	many	TRBJ2-3	TGCAGTGCTAGCTCTAGCGGGAGTTGGGTAGATACGCAGTATTTT	CSASSSGSWVDTQYF
TRBV19	TRBD1	NA	TRBJ1-1	TGTGCCAGTAGTATAAAGACAGGGGGGCGCCTCAACACTGAAGCTTTCTTT	CASSIKTGGRLNTEAFF
TRBV9	TRBD1	many	TRBJ1-4	TGTGCCAGCAGCGTAGACACAGGGGGCTTTGAAAAACTGTTTTTT	CASSVDTGGFEKLFF
TRBV24-1	NA	NA	TRBJ2-3	TGTGCCACCAGTGCGGCAGCTAGCACAGATACGCAGTATTTT	CATSAAASTDTQYF
TRBV30	NA	many	TRBJ2-5	TGTGCCTCAGGGGGAGGGGAGACCCAGTACTTC	CASGGGETQYF
TRBV12-3/TRBV12-4	NA	NA	TRBJ2-5	TGTGCCAGCAGCTTTGGTAAGCGTGTCGGTGGTGAGCAAGAGACCCAGTACTTC	CASSFGKRVGGEQETQYF
TRBV13	TRBD1	many	TRBJ1-2	TGTGCCAGCAGCTTGGGACAGGGACCCGGCTACACCTTC	CASSLGQGPGYTF
TRBV29-1	TRBD1	NA	TRBJ2-1	TGCAGCGGTGATGCCGGGACAGGGGGGTACAATGAGCAGTTCTTC	CSGDAGTGGYNEQFF
TRBV19	TRBD1	many	TRBJ1-3	TGTGCCAGTAGTGCCCGACAGGGAGAAAACACCATATATTTT	CASSARQGENTIYF
TRBV20-1	TRBD2	many	TRBJ2-7	TGCAGTGCCAGAGCGGGAGCTCGGTACGAGCAGTACTTC	CSARAGARYEQYF
TRBV27	TRBD1	once	TRBJ1-5	TGTGCCAGCAAAAAAGGACAGGGGGCTAATCAGCCCCAGCATTTT	CASKKGQGANQPQHF
TRBV6-5	NA	many	TRBJ2-7	TGTGCCAGCAGCGACCGGGGGCCCTACGAGCAGTACTTC	CASSDRGPYEQYF
TRBV6-5	NA	many	TRBJ2-7	TGTGCCAGCAGTTACATTGGGGGACAAGACGAGCAGTACTTC	CASSYIGGQDEQYF
TRBV6-1	NA	few	TRBJ1-3	TGTGCCAGCAGTGAATGGGGGGCTTCTGGAAACACCATATATTTT	CASSEWGASGNTIYF
TRBV9	TRBD1	NA	TRBJ2-5	TGTGCCAGCAGCGGGGGACAGGGGGGGGAGACCCAGTACTTC	CASSGGQGGETQYF
TRBV29-1	TRBD2	NA	TRBJ2-3	TGCAGCGTTGAAGTAGCGGGGGAAAGAACGAATACGCAGTATTTT	CSVEVAGERTNTQYF
TRBV7-2	NA	few	TRBJ2-1	TGTGCCAGCATCCAAAGGGGGGGCCGTTACAATGAGCAGCTCTTC	CASIQRGGRYNEQLF
TRBV18	NA	many	TRBJ2-7	TGTGCCAGCTCACCACGGGGGGCGGGTTACGAGCAGTACTTC	CASSPRGAGYEQYF
TRBV29-1	NA	NA	TRBJ1-4	TGCAGCGTTGTGGGGGGTACTAATGAAAAACTGTTTTTT	CSVVGGTNEKLFF
TRBV4-2	NA	few	TRBJ1-5	TGTGCCAGCAGCCAGACCAGCAGCCCTAATCAGCCCCAGCATTTT	CASSQTSSPNQPQHF
TRBV20-1	NA	many	TRBJ2-2	TGCAGTGCCATCCGGGACACCGGGGAGCTGTTTTTT	CSAIRDTGELFF